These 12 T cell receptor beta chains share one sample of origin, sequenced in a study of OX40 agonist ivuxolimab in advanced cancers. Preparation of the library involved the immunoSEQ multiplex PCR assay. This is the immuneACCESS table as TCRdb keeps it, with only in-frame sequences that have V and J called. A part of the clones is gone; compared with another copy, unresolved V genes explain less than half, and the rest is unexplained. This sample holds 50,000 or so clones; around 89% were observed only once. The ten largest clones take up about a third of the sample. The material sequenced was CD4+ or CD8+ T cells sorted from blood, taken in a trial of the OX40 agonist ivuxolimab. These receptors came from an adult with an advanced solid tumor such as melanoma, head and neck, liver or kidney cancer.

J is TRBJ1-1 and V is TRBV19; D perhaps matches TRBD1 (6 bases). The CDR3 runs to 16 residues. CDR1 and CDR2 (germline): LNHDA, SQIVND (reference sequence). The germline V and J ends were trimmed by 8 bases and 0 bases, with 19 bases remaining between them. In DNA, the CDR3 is TGTGCCAGTTGGGGAGGGGGGTCCTTCATGAACACTGAAGCTTTCTTT. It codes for CASWGGGSFMNTEAFF. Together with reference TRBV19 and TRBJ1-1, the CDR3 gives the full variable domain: DGGITQSPKYLFRKEGQNVTLSCEQNLNHDAMYWYRQDPGQGLRLIYYSQIVNDFQKGDIAEGYSVSREKKESFPLTVTSAQKNPTAFYLCASWGGGSFMNTEAFFGQGTRLTVV.

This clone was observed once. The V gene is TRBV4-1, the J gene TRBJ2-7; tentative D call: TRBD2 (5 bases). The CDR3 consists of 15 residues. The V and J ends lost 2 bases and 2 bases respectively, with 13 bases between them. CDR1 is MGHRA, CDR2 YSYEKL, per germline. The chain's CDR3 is CASSQSPSGPYEQYF. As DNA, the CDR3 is TGCGCCAGCAGCCAATCCCCCAGCGGACCCTACGAGCAGTACTTC.

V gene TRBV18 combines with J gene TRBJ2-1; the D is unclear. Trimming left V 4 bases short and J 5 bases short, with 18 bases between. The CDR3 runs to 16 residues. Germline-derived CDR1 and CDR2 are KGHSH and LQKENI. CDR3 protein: CASSLPSLRRNNEQFF. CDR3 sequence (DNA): TGTGCCAGCTCACTCCCCTCTTTGAGGAGAAACAATGAGCAGTTCTTC.

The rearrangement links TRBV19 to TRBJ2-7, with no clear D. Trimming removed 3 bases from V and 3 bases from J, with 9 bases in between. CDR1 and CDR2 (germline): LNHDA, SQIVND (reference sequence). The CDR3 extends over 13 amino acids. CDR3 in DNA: TGTGCCAGTAGTATTTACGCCGGCTACGAGCAGTACTTC. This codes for CASSIYAGYEQYF.

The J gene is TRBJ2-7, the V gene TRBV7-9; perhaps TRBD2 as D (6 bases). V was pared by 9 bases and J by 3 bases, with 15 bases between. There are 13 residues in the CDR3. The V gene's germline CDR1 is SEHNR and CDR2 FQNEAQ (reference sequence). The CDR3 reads CASSGLTYYEQYF. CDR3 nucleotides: TGTGCCAGTTCGGGACTCACCTACTACGAGCAGTACTTC.

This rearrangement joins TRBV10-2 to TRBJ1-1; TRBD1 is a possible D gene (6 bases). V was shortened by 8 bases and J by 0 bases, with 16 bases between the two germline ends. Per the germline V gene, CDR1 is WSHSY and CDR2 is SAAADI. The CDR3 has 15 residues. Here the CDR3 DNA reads TGCGCCAGCTGCACCACCGGGACACTGAACACTGAAGCTTTCTTT. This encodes CASCTTGTLNTEAFF.

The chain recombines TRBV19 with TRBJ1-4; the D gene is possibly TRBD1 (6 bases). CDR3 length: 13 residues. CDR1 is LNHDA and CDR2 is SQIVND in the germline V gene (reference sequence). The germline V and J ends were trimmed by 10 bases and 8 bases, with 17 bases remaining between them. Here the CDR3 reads CAIRPAGGEKLFF. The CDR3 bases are TGTGCCATAAGGCCCGCCGGGGGCGAAAAACTGTTTTTT.

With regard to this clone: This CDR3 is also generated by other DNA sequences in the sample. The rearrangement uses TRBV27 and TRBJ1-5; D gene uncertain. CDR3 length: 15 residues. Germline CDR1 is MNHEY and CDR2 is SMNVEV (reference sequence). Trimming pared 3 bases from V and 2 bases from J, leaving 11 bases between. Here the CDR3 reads CASSLTPWGNQPQHF. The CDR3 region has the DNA TGTGCCAGCAGTTTGACGCCTTGGGGCAATCAGCCCCAGCATTTT.

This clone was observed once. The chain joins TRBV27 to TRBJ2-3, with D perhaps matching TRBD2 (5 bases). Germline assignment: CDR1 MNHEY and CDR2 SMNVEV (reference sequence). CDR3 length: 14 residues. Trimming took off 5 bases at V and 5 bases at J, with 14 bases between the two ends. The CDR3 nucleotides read TGTGCCAGCAGTCCCCGGCGGGCGGGAGATACGCAGTATTTT. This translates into CASSPRRAGDTQYF.

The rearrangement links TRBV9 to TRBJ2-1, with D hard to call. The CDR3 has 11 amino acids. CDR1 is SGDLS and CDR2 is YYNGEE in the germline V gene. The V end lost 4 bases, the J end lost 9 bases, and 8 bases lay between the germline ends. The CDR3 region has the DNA TGTGCCAGCAGCTTTGGACGTGAGCAGTTCTTC. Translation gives CASSFGREQFF.

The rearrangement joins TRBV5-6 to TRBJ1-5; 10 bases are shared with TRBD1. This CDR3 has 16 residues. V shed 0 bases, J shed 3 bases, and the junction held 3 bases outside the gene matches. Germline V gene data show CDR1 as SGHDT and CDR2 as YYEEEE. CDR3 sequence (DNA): TGTGCCAGCAGCTTGGGGGACAGGGGTTACAATCAGCCCCAGCATTTT. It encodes CASSLGDRGYNQPQHF.

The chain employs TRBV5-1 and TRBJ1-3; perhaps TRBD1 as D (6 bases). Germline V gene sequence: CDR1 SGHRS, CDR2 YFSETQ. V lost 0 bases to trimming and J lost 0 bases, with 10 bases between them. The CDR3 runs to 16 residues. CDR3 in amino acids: CASSLEGQLSGNTIYF. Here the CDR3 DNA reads TGCGCCAGCAGCTTGGAGGGACAACTCTCTGGAAACACCATATATTTT.